This TCR beta chain emerged from a study of blood T cells in healthy people across ages. PCR was performed a second time for roughly 7 to 12 cycles using a sample-barcoded 5' primer and a J-beta primer mix. Each cDNA molecule, via a template-switch adaptor with 12 random nucleotides, was tagged. All samples yielded 2.5 million or more CDR3-containing paired-end reads. TCRdb fed the 5' RACE reads into MiXCR, producing one record per CDR3 protein. The data show approximately 780,000 distinct CDR3 sequences, approximately 24% seen once. A word on this clonotype: An end of the junction differs from the germline gene, which may be a read error.

The CDR3 contains 15 residues. Germline CDR1 MGHRA, CDR2 YSYEKL. The sample was also reused in another study, on T cells of mothers and their children. That investigation notes: Input to cDNA synthesis comprised all extracted RNA, at a ratio of roughly 1.6 ug per 15 ul. Researchers report slightly higher, though non-significant, overlap in related mother-child pairs than in unrelated pairs.

V and J are TRBV4-1 and TRBJ1-5; 7 nucleotides agree with TRBD1. Sequenced material: blood. The TCR originated in a boy aged 5-17 years in good health. The CDR3 here is CASSQDGGGKQPQHF. Written as DNA, the CDR3 is TGCGCCAGCAGCCAAGACGGAGGGGGCAAACAGCCCCAGCATTTT.